This passage covers 18 T cell receptor beta chains from one sample sequenced in a study of metastatic and nonmetastatic thyroid tumors (dated by TCRdb to about 2020). No treatment had been received by any patient before thyroid surgery. Library preparation used PCR. Data came from an Illumina HiSeq 4000. Clones were called with MiXCR by TCRdb after fastp trimmed the public reads at Q25, and only in-frame beta chains were retained. This sample gives 25,000 to 30,000 clones in total; 20% to 30% of them show up just once. Of the sample, more than 2% falls within the top ten clones. Sequencing was performed on blood. The source is a female donor with papillary thyroid cancer or a benign thyroid nodule (not recorded which). Some clones in this sample may be carry-over from other donors' samples.

This clone was seen many times. The V gene is TRBV27, the J gene TRBJ2-5; D possibly matches TRBD1 or TRBD2 (5 bases each). This CDR3 region has 13 residues. Trimming stripped 6 bases from V and 4 bases from J, with 12 bases between. Germline V gene data show CDR1 as MNHEY and CDR2 as SMNVEV (reference sequence). CDR3 loop: CASRRRGAETQYF. CDR3 coding DNA: TGTGCCAGCAGGCGTAGAGGGGCAGAGACCCAGTACTTC.

Ten or more counts support this clone. The chain couples TRBV2 to TRBJ2-5; TRBD1 matches 8 bases. The CDR3 contains 15 residues. J lost 1 base, V lost 4 bases, and 5 bases had no gene match. The germline V gene has CDR1 SNHLY and CDR2 FYNNEI. CDR3 amino acids: CASSVAGQGQETQYF. The DNA for the CDR3 is TGTGCCAGCAGTGTCGCCGGACAGGGCCAAGAGACCCAGTACTTC.

V and J are TRBV30 and TRBJ2-7; D gene ambiguous. This CDR3 spans 12 amino acids. V lost 0 bases to trimming and J lost 3 bases, with 6 bases between them. Germline V gives CDR1 GTSNPN, CDR2 SVGIG (reference sequence). The CDR3 DNA reads as TGTGCCTGGAGTGTGAGAGGCTACGAGCAGTACTTC. Translating gives CAWSVRGYEQYF.

A word on this clone: It may be a read error: a sequence one base away is much more abundant. This chain uses TRBV7-2 with TRBJ2-4; D uncertain. In germline, CDR1 is SGHTA, CDR2 FQGNSA. V was shortened by 4 bases and J by 2 bases, with 12 bases between the two germline ends. This CDR3 has 15 residues. Here the CDR3 DNA reads TGTGCCAGCAGCTATGGCGGCTTAACCAAAAACATTCAGTACTTC. Protein sequence: CASSYGGLTKNIQYF.

This clone was recorded many times. The gene calls are TRBV5-6 and TRBJ2-7; perhaps TRBD1 as D (5 bases). Germline CDR1 and CDR2: SGHDT and YYEEEE. This CDR3 has 15 residues. Trimming removed 0 bases at V and 2 bases at J, with 12 bases between. The CDR3 sequence: CASSLEDSPTYEQYF. CDR3 in DNA: TGTGCCAGCAGCTTGGAAGACAGCCCAACCTACGAGCAGTACTTC.

On this clone itself: Given a much more abundant clone one base away, this may be a read error. The V call is TRBV9, the J call TRBJ2-3; D is undetermined. This CDR3 is 15 amino acids long. Germline V gives CDR1 SGDLS, CDR2 YYNGEE. As DNA, the CDR3 is TGTGCCAGCAGAGTAGGTTCCAAGAGCACAGATACGCAGTATTTT. Translation: CASRVGSKSTDTQYF.

This clone was seen many times. The chain uses TRBV27 and TRBJ2-5; no clear D. The germline CDR1 and CDR2 sequences are MNHEY and SMNVEV (reference sequence). CDR3 length equals 14 residues. Trimming left V 3 bases short and J 4 bases short, with 12 bases between. The CDR3, as DNA: TGTGCCAGCAGTTTTATGATGAAAGGAGAGACCCAGTACTTC. Protein product: CASSFMMKGETQYF.

This clone has a count of ten or more. The rearrangement links TRBV2 to TRBJ2-5; 7 bases fit TRBD2. V lost 9 bases, J lost 3 bases, and 13 bases stayed unmatched. The CDR3 is made up of 15 amino acids. CDR1 and CDR2 from the germline V gene are SNHLY and FYNNEI. CDR3 sequence reads: CASEGEGGQEETQYF. Written as DNA, the CDR3 is TGTGCCAGTGAAGGAGAGGGAGGGCAGGAAGAGACCCAGTACTTC.

Notes on this clone: Distinct nucleotide sequences in the sample also encode this CDR3. The V call is TRBV12-3 or TRBV12-4, the J call TRBJ2-4, with D uncertain. The CDR3 has 14 amino acids. The DNA for the CDR3 is TGTGCAAGCGCACTAAGCAGTAGTTCAAACATTCAGTACTTC. This gives the protein CASALSSSSNIQYF.

As regards this clone: The germline gene is not matched at one end of the junction; a read error may be the cause. This chain links TRBV10-1 with TRBJ1-4; 8 bases align to TRBD1. CDR1 and CDR2 (germline): WNHNN, SYGVQD (reference sequence). This CDR3 contains 14 residues. CDR3 amino acids: CASPDRALNDKLFF. Written as DNA, the CDR3 is TGCGCCAGCCCGGACAGGGCCCTTAATGACAAACTGTTTTTT.

This clone occurred many times. The chain links TRBV5-4 to TRBJ1-1; a weak D match, TRBD1 (5 bases). Trimming removed 4 bases at V and 1 base at J, with 17 bases between. CDR3 length: 16 amino acids. Germline CDR1 SGHNT, CDR2 YYREEE (reference sequence). The CDR3 spells CASSLGWGGPNTEAFF. Here the CDR3 DNA reads TGTGCCAGCAGCCTTGGGTGGGGGGGACCGAACACTGAAGCTTTCTTT.

This clone was recorded at least ten times. The J gene is TRBJ2-5, the V gene TRBV5-1; the match to TRBD2 covers 10 bases. This CDR3 has 20 amino acids. CDR1 and CDR2 (germline): SGHRS, YFSETQ. V shed 3 bases and J 0 bases; nucleotides not matched to a gene: 17. The CDR3 DNA reads TGCGCCAGCAGCTACTACTTACTGACTAGCGGGCCGGCCGACCAAGAGACCCAGTACTTC. Protein: CASSYYLLTSGPADQETQYF.

This clone appeared many times. This chain connects TRBV19 to TRBJ1-5; D is perhaps TRBD1 (6 bases). The CDR3 totals 15 residues. Germline assignment: CDR1 LNHDA and CDR2 SQIVND (reference sequence). V was clipped by 6 bases and J by 4 bases, with 16 bases between them. CDR3 sequence: CASRVQGSRNQPQHF. The CDR3, as DNA: TGTGCCAGTAGAGTACAGGGCTCCCGGAATCAGCCCCAGCATTTT.

About this clone: In this CDR3 the conserved last residue, phenylalanine or tryptophan, is missing, so a read error is likely. The rearrangement joins TRBV6-2 or TRBV6-3 to TRBJ2-1; TRBD2 aligns across 8 bases. The J call could be wrong; TRBJ2-7 is a better fit for the DNA end. Germline lookup yields CDR1 MNHEY and CDR2 SVGEGT. The CDR3 is 13 amino acids. This CDR3 reads CASRGSGSDEQYC. The CDR3 bases are TGTGCCAGCAGGGGGAGCGGGAGTGATGAGCAGTACTGC.

This clone was detected ten times or more. The DNA of the CDR3 is TGTGCCTCCCCAGGGCCGCAATCCTACAATGAGCAGTTCTTC. This sequence encodes CASPGPQSYNEQFF. J is TRBJ2-1 and V is TRBV30, with D possibly matching TRBD1 (5 bases). V lost 7 bases and J lost 1, with 14 bases in between. From germline, CDR1 is GTSNPN and CDR2 SVGIG (reference sequence). The CDR3 has 14 residues.

The V call is TRBV12-3 or TRBV12-4, the J call TRBJ1-3; D not certain. With 6 bases removed from V and 6 bases from J, the gap between germline ends came to 18 bases. The CDR3 extends over 15 amino acids. The DNA of the CDR3 is TGTGCCAGCAGAACCACATGGGCGACTGTAAACACCATATATTTT. Its protein is CASRTTWATVNTIYF.

V usage is TRBV19 and J usage is TRBJ2-3; either TRBD1 or TRBD2 may fit D (5 bases each). Trimming removed 7 bases at V and 9 bases at J, with 14 bases between. Germline assignment: CDR1 LNHDA and CDR2 SQIVND (reference sequence). The CDR3 runs to 12 residues. CDR3 loop: CASTTRGQTQYF. The CDR3 DNA sequence: TGTGCCAGTACTACTCGGGGCCAGACGCAGTATTTT.

J is TRBJ2-1 and V is TRBV12-3 or TRBV12-4; D is uncertain. This CDR3 comprises 12 residues. V gave up 6 bases and J gave up 8 bases, with 11 bases separating them. The CDR3 region is CASSPTVDEQFF. The CDR3 nucleotides are TGTGCCAGCAGCCCCACCGTTGATGAGCAGTTCTTC.